This T cell receptor (beta chain) was found in a study of T cell responses to AZD1222 COVID-19 vaccine. Data came from immunoSEQ multiplex PCR; TCRdb stores just in-frame clones and leaves some out. The sample lists more than 90,000 clones, about nine tenths occurring once. This CDR3 has 12 amino acids. Germline V gene lookup returns CDR1 LNHNV and CDR2 YYDKDF (reference sequence). With 0 bases removed from V and 14 bases from J, the gap between germline ends came to 13 bases. Some second doses came at about 4 weeks and others at about 12 weeks; these were pooled. This receptor was identified in an adult who received the AZD1222 COVID-19 vaccine. The sequences come from peripheral blood, collected 28 days after the second AZD1222 dose. The rearrangement joins TRBV15 to TRBJ1-2; D is unclear. The CDR3 sequence: CATSRDSWSWTF. In nucleotides, the CDR3 is TGTGCCACCAGCAGAGATAGTTGGTCTTGGACCTTC.